This T cell receptor (beta chain) was recovered during a study of OX40 agonist ivuxolimab in advanced cancers. Study-wide context: At 0.01 to 10 mg/kg, ivuxolimab was administered intravenously to patients every 2 weeks.

The method was immunoSEQ multiplex PCR; TCRdb's version includes in-frame clones alone and lacks a portion of them. The data hold about 73,000 clones, with around 90% observed a single time. This receptor was taken from an adult with an advanced solid tumor such as melanoma, head and neck, liver or kidney cancer. The material was CD4+ or CD8+ T cells sorted from blood, obtained in a trial of the OX40 agonist ivuxolimab.

CDR3 sequence: CASGLAGGETQYF. In nucleotides, the CDR3 is TGTGCCAGCGGCCTAGCGGGAGGAGAGACCCAGTACTTC. This chain uses TRBV7-8 with TRBJ2-5, with 11 bases lining up with TRBD2. V shed 8 bases and J 4 bases; nucleotides not matched to a gene: 3. This CDR3 contains 13 residues. Per germline, CDR1 SGHVS and CDR2 FQNEAQ.